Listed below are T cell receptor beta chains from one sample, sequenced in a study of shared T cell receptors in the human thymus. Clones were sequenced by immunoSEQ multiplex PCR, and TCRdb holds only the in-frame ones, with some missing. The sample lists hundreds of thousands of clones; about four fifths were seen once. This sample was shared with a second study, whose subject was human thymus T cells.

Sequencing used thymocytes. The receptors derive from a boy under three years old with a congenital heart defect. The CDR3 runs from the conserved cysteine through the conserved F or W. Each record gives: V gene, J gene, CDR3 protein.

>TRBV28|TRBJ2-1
CASSTGGDPTYNEQFF
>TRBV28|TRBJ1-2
CASSPPRQGRYGYTF
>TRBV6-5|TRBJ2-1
CASSYPRAGGYNEQFF
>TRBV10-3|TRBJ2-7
CAIGGRLGAYEQYF
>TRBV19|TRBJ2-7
CASSWGSYQDEQYF
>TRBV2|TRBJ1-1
CASSEAGADTEAFF
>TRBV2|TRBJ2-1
CASSEAQRSSYNEQFF
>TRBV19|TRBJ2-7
CASTHPRKEQGEYEQYF
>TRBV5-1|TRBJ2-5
CASSKDTQTQETQYF
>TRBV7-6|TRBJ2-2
CASSLGTGASHTGELFF
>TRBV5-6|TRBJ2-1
CASSPDFGGSPQNEQFF
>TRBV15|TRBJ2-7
CATSREEGTGGALSSYEQYF
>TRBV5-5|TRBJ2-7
CASSLVYGQGSYEQYF